This record looks at one T cell receptor (beta chain) sequence and its context. Time point meaning: newly diagnosed GD, antithyroid drugs for less than 3 months. PBMC RNA was the source of the TCR library. An endocrinology department in Xi'an, China, recruited the patients. TCR beta libraries were built with iRepertoire HTBI primers and Arm-PCR of CDR3 regions. As processed by the authors: The samples yielded 62 TRBV and some 15 TRBJ segments. Via MiXCR, TCRdb re-called the multiplex PCR reads, giving one row per CDR3 protein. The V and J calls, along with clone size, are taken from TCRdb and not from the paper's own processing. The repertoire holds 400,000 to 500,000 distinct CDR3 sequences, with over 15% as singletons. The CDR3 loop spans 14 amino acids. V was clipped by 4 bases and J by 3 bases, with 10 bases between them. Germline CDR1 reads LGHDT; CDR2 reads YNNKEL (reference sequence). The sample originates from a study of regulatory T cells in long-lasting Graves disease. The wider study: Antithyroid drugs had been taken by newly diagnosed Graves' patients for under 3 months.

These data also formed part of another study, on T cells in Graves' hyperthyroidism and ophthalmopathy. That work contributes: Exclusion of patients followed from uncontrolled infection, other autoimmune disease, pregnancy or lactation.

The sample consisted of peripheral blood mononuclear cells (PBMCs), taken at new diagnosis, from a patient treated with antithyroid drugs. The clonotype was recovered from a woman younger than 30 with Graves disease. V is TRBV3-1 and J is TRBJ2-1; a possible D gene is TRBD2 (6 bases). The CDR3: CASSPQDYYNEQFF. CDR3 DNA: TGTGCCAGCAGCCCGCAGGACTACTACAATGAGCAGTTCTTC.